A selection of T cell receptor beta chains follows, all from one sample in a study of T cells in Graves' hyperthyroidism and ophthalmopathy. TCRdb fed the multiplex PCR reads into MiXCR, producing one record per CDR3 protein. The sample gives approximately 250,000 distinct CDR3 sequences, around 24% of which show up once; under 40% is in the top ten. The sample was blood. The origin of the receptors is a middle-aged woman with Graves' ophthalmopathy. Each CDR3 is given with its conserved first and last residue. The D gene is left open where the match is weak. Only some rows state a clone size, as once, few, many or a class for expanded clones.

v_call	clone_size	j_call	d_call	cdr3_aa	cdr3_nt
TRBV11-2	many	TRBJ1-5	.	CASSGVNNQPQHF	TGTGCCAGCAGCGGTGTAAACAATCAGCCCCAGCATTTT
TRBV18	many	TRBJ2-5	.	CASSPRGARETQYF	TGTGCCAGCTCACCACGGGGGGCCCGAGAGACCCAGTACTTC
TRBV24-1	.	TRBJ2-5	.	CATSDLQETQYF	TGTGCCACCAGTGATTTACAAGAGACCCAGTACTTC
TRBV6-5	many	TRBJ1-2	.	CASFQNYGYTF	TGTGCCAGCTTTCAGAACTATGGCTACACCTTC
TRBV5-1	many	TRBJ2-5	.	CASSSGLFGETQYF	TGCGCCAGCAGCTCGGGACTTTTCGGAGAGACCCAGTACTTC
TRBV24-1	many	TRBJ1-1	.	CATSVGGAGNTEAFF	TGTGCCACCAGTGTTGGGGGGGCGGGGAACACTGAAGCTTTCTTT
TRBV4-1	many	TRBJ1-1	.	CASSQEGGEITEAFF	TGCGCCAGCAGCCAAGAAGGCGGGGAGATCACTGAAGCTTTCTTT
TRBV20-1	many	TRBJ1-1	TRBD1	CSATGQANTEAFF	TGCAGTGCTACGGGACAGGCGAACACTGAAGCTTTCTTT
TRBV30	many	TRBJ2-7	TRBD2	CAWTSGGGNYEQYF	TGTGCCTGGACTAGCGGGGGGGGGAACTACGAGCAGTACTTC
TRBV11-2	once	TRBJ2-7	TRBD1	CASSSQGGSYEQYF	TGTGCCAGCAGTTCACAGGGGGGATCCTACGAGCAGTACTTC
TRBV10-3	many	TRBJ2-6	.	CAILASGANVLTF	TGTGCCATCCTAGCATCAGGGGCCAACGTCCTGACTTTC
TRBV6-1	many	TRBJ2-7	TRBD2	CASGTSGTSLEQYF	TGTGCCAGTGGGACTAGCGGGACCTCTCTCGAGCAGTACTTC
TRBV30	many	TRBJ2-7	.	CAWRAGHDYEQYF	TGTGCCTGGAGGGCGGGACACGACTACGAGCAGTACTTC
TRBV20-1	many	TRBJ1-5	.	CSARDLSGEGQPQHF	TGCAGTGCTAGAGATCTCTCGGGTGAGGGTCAGCCCCAGCATTTT
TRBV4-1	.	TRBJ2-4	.	CASSQDPTRENIQYF	TGCGCCAGCAGCCAAGACCCAACCAGAGAAAACATTCAGTACTTC
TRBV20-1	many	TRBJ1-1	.	CSARDRSGRDTEAFF	TGCAGTGCTAGAGATCGGTCAGGGAGGGACACTGAAGCTTTCTTT
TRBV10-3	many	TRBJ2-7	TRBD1	CAIRGQPSYEQYF	TGTGCCATCAGGGGACAGCCCTCCTACGAGCAGTACTTC
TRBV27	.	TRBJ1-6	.	CASSLSWARVQTLHF	TGTGCCAGCAGTTTATCTTGGGCCAGGGTGCAGACCCTCCACTTT
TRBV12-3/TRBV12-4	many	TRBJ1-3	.	CASTKNSGNTIYF	TGTGCCAGCACCAAGAACTCTGGAAACACCATATATTTT
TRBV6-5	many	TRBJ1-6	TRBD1	CASSYSKTGTANSPLHF	TGTGCCAGCAGTTACTCCAAAACCGGGACAGCTAATTCACCCCTCCACTTT
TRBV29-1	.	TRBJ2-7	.	CSVETGAGQDYEQYF	TGCAGCGTTGAAACTGGGGCAGGTCAGGACTACGAGCAGTACTTC
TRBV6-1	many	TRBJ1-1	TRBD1	CASSDFSGGATEAFF	TGTGCCAGCAGCGATTTTTCAGGGGGCGCGACTGAAGCTTTCTTT
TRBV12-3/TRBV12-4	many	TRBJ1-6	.	CASSAFGSPLHF	TGTGCCAGCAGCGCCTTCGGTTCACCCCTCCACTTT
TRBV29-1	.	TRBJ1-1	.	CSVEDGLSRTEAFF	TGCAGCGTTGAAGATGGTCTTTCCCGGACTGAAGCTTTCTTT
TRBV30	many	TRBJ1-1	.	CAWNPQGNTEAFF	TGTGCCTGGAACCCCCAGGGAAACACTGAAGCTTTCTTT
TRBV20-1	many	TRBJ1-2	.	CSARPDIEETGGYTF	TGCAGTGCTAGACCCGACATCGAAGAAACAGGTGGCTACACCTTC
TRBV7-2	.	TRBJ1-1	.	CASIWGGFTEAFF	TGTGCCAGCATCTGGGGGGGCTTCACTGAAGCTTTCTTT
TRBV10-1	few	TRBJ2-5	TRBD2	CASSGGLAVETQYF	TGCGCCAGCAGCGGTGGACTAGCGGTGGAGACCCAGTACTTC
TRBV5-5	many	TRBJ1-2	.	CASSPRGANYGYTF	TGTGCCAGCAGCCCCCGAGGGGCTAACTATGGCTACACCTTC
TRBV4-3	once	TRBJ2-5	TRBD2	CARPGGQETQYF	TGCGCCAGACCCGGGGGGCAAGAGACCCAGTACTTC
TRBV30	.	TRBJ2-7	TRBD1	CAWSGARGRNEQYF	TGTGCCTGGAGTGGGGCCAGGGGGAGAAACGAGCAGTACTTC
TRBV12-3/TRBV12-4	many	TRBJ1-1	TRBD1	CASNILQGDTEAFF	TGTGCCAGCAACATACTCCAGGGGGACACTGAAGCTTTCTTT
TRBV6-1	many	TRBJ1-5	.	CASSEVQTGNNQPQHF	TGTGCCAGCAGTGAAGTGCAGACAGGAAACAATCAGCCCCAGCATTTT
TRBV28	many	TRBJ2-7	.	CASRTGAPYEQYF	TGTGCCAGCAGAACGGGCGCCCCCTACGAGCAGTACTTC
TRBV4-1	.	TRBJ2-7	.	CASSQSQDGPWEQYF	TGCGCCAGCAGCCAATCCCAGGACGGGCCATGGGAGCAGTACTTC
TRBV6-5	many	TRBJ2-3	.	CASSYGVTDTQYF	TGTGCCAGCAGTTACGGGGTTACAGATACGCAGTATTTT
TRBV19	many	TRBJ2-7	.	CASSDGDTGPSYEQYF	TGTGCCAGTAGTGATGGAGACACGGGACCTTCCTACGAGCAGTACTTC